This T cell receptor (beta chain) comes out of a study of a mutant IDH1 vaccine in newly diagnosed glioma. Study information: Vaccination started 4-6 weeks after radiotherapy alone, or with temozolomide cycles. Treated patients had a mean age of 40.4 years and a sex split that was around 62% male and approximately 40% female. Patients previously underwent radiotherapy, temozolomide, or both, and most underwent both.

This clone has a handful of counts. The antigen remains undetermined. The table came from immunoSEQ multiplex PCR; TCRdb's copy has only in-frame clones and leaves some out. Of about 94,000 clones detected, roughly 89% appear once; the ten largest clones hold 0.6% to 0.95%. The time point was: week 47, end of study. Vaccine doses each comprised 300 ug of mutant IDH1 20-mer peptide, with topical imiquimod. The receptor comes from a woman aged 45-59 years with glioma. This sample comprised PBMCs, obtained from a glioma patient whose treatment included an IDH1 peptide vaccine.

The chain's CDR3 is CASSPRQGQAFF. CDR3 DNA sequence: TGTGCCAGCAGCCCCCGACAGGGACAAGCTTTCTTT. The rearrangement links TRBV6-5 to TRBJ1-1, with TRBD1 identical over 7 bases. Germline V gene sequence: CDR1 MNHEY, CDR2 SVGAGI. The CDR3 runs to 12 residues. Trimming took 6 bases from V and 9 from J; bases not matched to a gene: 7.